A single T cell receptor (beta chain) is shown here with its context. The sample holds a few counts of this clonotype. No cognate antigen has been identified for it. Within one base of it there is no much larger clone, and no base qualities were kept. The CDR3 sequence holds 12 residues, the cysteine and phenylalanine included. The kept DNA is CDR3 alone, 36 bases in frame from the first base. V drops 2 bases and J drops 4 bases, leaving 5 bases in between. The source of the sample is a study of identical twins listed by TCRdb under 2016. Describing the broader study: The study deep-sequenced TCR alpha and beta repertoires from monozygotic twins, unrelated adults of various ages and cord blood to test whether fetal clonotypes persist. Replicate twin experiments were performed at different times using different library preparation protocols to rule out contamination.

Findings and caveats that apply to the study as a whole: Abundant cord blood beta clonotypes had fewer insertions, young adult naive repertoires showed a similar but weaker trend, and memory repertoires showed no such trend. Compared with coincidental sharing between unrelated individuals, out-of-frame TCR alpha sequences shared between twins showed an excess of sequences with low generation probability. Because the same donors could not be followed over many years, the conclusions depended on cross-sectional statistical analysis. In monozygotic twins, recombination models systematically underestimated out-of-frame TCR alpha sharing, but the models matched the sharing seen between unrelated individuals. Invariant T cells such as MAIT and iNKT could partly confound zero-insertion analyses, although diverse VJ usage argued against such confounding for most clonotypes. The excess sharing between twins in beta out-of-frame sequences was weaker because fewer shared sequences reduced the signal-to-noise ratio.

Every donor was a healthy Caucasian. The protocol used for the library was 5' RACE. The listed sequencing device is Illumina HiSeq 2000. Template switching added a universal primer binding site, and the final cDNA carried a unique molecular identifier that allowed TCR cDNA molecules to be counted accurately. Specific primers in the conserved constant-segment region were used to synthesize first-strand cDNA for the TCR alpha and beta chains. Each cDNA library was double barcoded, with a SMART-Mk sample barcode plus Illumina barcodes, to control for contamination. TruSeq adapter sequences, together with Illumina sample barcodes, were added in two successive PCR steps. The TCR alpha and beta cDNA libraries were sequenced on the Illumina HiSeq platform using custom primers. Regarding the original processing steps: MiGEC was used to process raw reads and extract unique molecular identifiers, and MiXCR was used to find CDR3 positions. Recombination models were inferred per individual with the repgenHMM and IGoR tools using an EM algorithm. Shared clonotype analysis was performed with the tcR package in R, normalizing sharing by the product of cloneset sizes. To study raw recombination without the effects of thymic and clonal selection, out-of-frame nonproductive sequences were analyzed. TCRdb handled the public reads itself, with Q25 trimming in fastp and clone calling in MiXCR, and kept productive beta chains. A single entry per CDR3 protein holds the most common genes and DNA from its merged rows. None of the V and J calls come from the authors' own analysis; TCRdb made them. For this sample there are 1,800,000 or so distinct CDR3 sequences; more than 30% appear just once. About 0.27% of the sample lies in the top ten.

Sequencing was performed on cord blood. The rearranged chain carries TRBV12-3 or TRBV12-4 and TRBJ1-1, with an unclear D gene assignment. This clonotype originated in a newborn girl in good health. The CDR3 reads CASSLYVTEAFF. In nucleotides, the sequence is TGTGCCAGCAGTTTATACGTCACTGAAGCTTTCTTT.